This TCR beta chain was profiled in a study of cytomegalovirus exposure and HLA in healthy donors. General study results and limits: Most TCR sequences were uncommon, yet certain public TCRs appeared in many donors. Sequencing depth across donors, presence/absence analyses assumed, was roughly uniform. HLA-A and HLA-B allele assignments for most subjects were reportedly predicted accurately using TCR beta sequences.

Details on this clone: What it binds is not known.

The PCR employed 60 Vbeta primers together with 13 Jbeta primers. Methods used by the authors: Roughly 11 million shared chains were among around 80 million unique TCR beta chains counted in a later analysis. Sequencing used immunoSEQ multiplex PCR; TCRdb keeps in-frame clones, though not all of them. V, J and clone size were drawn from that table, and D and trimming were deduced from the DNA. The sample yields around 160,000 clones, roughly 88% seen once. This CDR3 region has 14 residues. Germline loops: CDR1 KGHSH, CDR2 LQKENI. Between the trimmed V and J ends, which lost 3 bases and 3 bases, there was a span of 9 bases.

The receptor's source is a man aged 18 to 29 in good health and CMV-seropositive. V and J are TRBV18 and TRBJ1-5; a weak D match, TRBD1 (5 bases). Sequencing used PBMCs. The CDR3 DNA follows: TGTGCCAGCTCACCGTTAGGGGACAATCAGCCCCAGCATTTT. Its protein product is CASSPLGDNQPQHF.